Below are 20 T cell receptor beta chains sequenced from a single sample in a study of T cell changes during pregnancy in multiple sclerosis. Repertoires were generated with immunoSEQ multiplex PCR, while TCRdb's copy carries only in-frame clones and drops some. The sample holds 65,000 to 90,000 clones; 80% to 95% are singletons and the top ten take approximately 2.4%. Specimen: peripheral blood, collected before pregnancy. The receptors originated from a female donor with multiple sclerosis, enrolled in a pregnancy study.

This chain connects TRBV7-3 to TRBJ2-2, with 10 nucleotides matching TRBD2. The V gene end was trimmed by 8 bases and the J gene end by 6 bases; junction bases not matched to a gene: 3. Germline assignment: CDR1 SGHTA and CDR2 FQGTGA. CDR3 size: 13 residues. CDR3 coding DNA: TGTGCCAGCCAAGCGGGAGGGGCCGGGGAGCTGTTTTTT. Translated: CASQAGGAGELFF.

The chain recombines TRBV6-5 with TRBJ2-1; the match to TRBD1 covers 7 bases. The germline CDR1 and CDR2 sequences are MNHEY and SVGAGI. The CDR3 is 14 amino acids. The V and J ends lost 6 bases and 1 base, in that order; junction bases with no gene match: 3. CDR3 in DNA: TGTGCCAGCAGGGAGACAGGGTCCTACAATGAGCAGTTCTTC. It specifies CASRETGSYNEQFF.

This clone was seen a single time. The chain carries TRBV18 and TRBJ2-1, with D perhaps matching TRBD1 (6 bases). V was trimmed by 0 bases and J by 8 bases, leaving 11 bases between them. Germline V gene data show CDR1 as KGHSH and CDR2 as LQKENI. The CDR3 is 14 amino acids. The chain's CDR3 is CASSPPYREHEQFF. The CDR3 DNA follows: TGTGCCAGCTCACCACCGTACAGGGAGCATGAGCAGTTCTTC.

In regard to this clone: Distinct nucleotide sequences in the sample also encode this CDR3. V gene TRBV9 combines with J gene TRBJ2-7; 7 bases are a match to TRBD2. Losses at the gene ends were 0 bases for V and 4 bases for J; bases not matched to a gene: 7. Germline V gene data show CDR1 as SGDLS and CDR2 as YYNGEE. This CDR3 has 15 amino acids. The CDR3 protein is CASSVGGSGSYEQYF. The DNA of the CDR3 is TGTGCCAGCAGCGTAGGAGGTAGCGGGTCTTACGAGCAGTACTTC.

This clone showed up just once. The chain employs TRBV5-1 and TRBJ1-1; no clear D. Germline V lookup: CDR1 SGHRS, CDR2 YFSETQ. Deletions cut 4 bases from V and 7 bases from J, with 14 bases between. The CDR3 sequence is 13 residues long. The CDR3 region is CASSLYEGYEAFF. The DNA of the CDR3 is TGCGCCAGCAGCCTGTACGAGGGCTATGAAGCTTTCTTT.

The chain carries TRBV2 and TRBJ2-7; TRBD1 might be the D (5 bases). Germline V gene data show CDR1 as SNHLY and CDR2 as FYNNEI. The CDR3 has 14 amino acids. The V gene lost 2 bases and the J gene lost 5 bases, with 13 bases spanning the gap. This CDR3 reads CASSELRKGHEQYF. DNA of the CDR3: TGTGCCAGCAGTGAACTCAGAAAGGGGCACGAGCAGTACTTC. Full variable domain (rest looked up from reference TRBV2 and TRBJ2-7): EPEVTQTPSHQVTQMGQEVILRCVPISNHLYFYWYRQILGQKVEFLVSFYNNEISEKSEIFDDQFSVERPDGSNFTLKIRSTKLEDSAMYFCASSELRKGHEQYFGPGTRLTVT.

This chain uses TRBV6-6 with TRBJ1-5; maybe TRBD1 (6 bases). V lost 6 bases and J 13 bases, leaving 19 bases between the germline ends. Germline CDR1 MNHNY, CDR2 SVGAGI (reference sequence). The CDR3 covers 13 residues. In nucleotides, the CDR3 is TGTGCCAGCAGCCGTAACCGGGACACATCTCAGCATTTT. Translating it yields CASSRNRDTSQHF.

The chain combines TRBV27 with TRBJ2-2; D is perhaps TRBD1 (6 bases). V lost 5 bases and J lost 1, with 17 bases in between. This CDR3 has 17 residues. Germline CDR1 MNHEY, CDR2 SMNVEV (reference sequence). CDR3 loop: CASSLQGRQLNTGELFF. DNA for the CDR3: TGTGCCAGCAGTCTCCAGGGGCGACAGCTGAACACCGGGGAGCTGTTTTTT.

This clone showed up just once. This chain connects TRBV30 to TRBJ2-3; 7 bases align to TRBD2. Losses at the gene ends were 0 bases for V and 4 bases for J; bases not matched to a gene: 7. The CDR3 has 15 residues. The germline V gene encodes CDR1 GTSNPN and CDR2 SVGIG (reference sequence). CDR3 nucleotide sequence: TGTGCCTGGAGTGTACGTGGCGGGAGAGCAGATACGCAGTATTTT. It codes for CAWSVRGGRADTQYF.

This CDR3 is CASSYSGSDSYEQYF. In nucleotides, the CDR3 is TGTGCCAGCAGTTATAGCGGGAGTGACTCCTACGAGCAGTACTTC. V usage is TRBV7-9 and J usage is TRBJ2-7, with 9 bases fitting TRBD2. This CDR3 contains 15 residues. Germline loops: CDR1 SEHNR, CDR2 FQNEAQ (reference sequence). V lost 6 bases, J lost 0 bases, and 6 bases stayed unmatched.

The chain carries TRBV28 and TRBJ1-1; perhaps TRBD1 as D (5 bases). Germline V lookup: CDR1 MDHEN, CDR2 SYDVKM. V was shortened by 5 bases and J by 4 bases, with 11 bases between the two germline ends. The CDR3 consists of 13 residues. CDR3 region: CASSAPGGTEAFF. The CDR3 coding sequence is TGTGCCAGCAGTGCCCCGGGGGGCACTGAAGCTTTCTTT.

The chain links TRBV6-6 to TRBJ2-7; a possible D gene is TRBD1 (6 bases). The CDR3 runs to 13 residues. Germline CDR1 and CDR2: MNHNY and SVGAGI (reference sequence). Trimming took off 8 bases at V and 2 bases at J, with 13 bases between the two ends. This chain's CDR3 is CASVRGQPYEQYF. CDR3 nucleotide sequence: TGTGCCAGCGTTCGAGGACAGCCCTACGAGCAGTACTTC.

The CDR3 bases are TGTGCCACCAGCCTGCGACTAGACAGTGCTGCAACTAATGAAAAACTGTTTTTT. Translated: CATSLRLDSAATNEKLFF. This chain connects TRBV15 to TRBJ1-4, with D possibly TRBD1 on 5 matching bases. The germline CDR1 and CDR2 sequences are LNHNV and YYDKDF (reference sequence). This CDR3 is built from 18 residues. V dropped 5 bases and J dropped 0 bases, with 19 bases sitting between them.

The V and J genes are TRBV25-1 and TRBJ2-1; D may be TRBD2 (5 bases). Germline V gene sequence: CDR1 MGHDK, CDR2 SYGVNS. CDR3 length equals 11 residues. Trimming took 8 bases from V and 8 from J, leaving 10 bases between them. The CDR3 nucleotides are TGTGCCAGCGTCGCGGGCCATGAGCAGTTCTTC. Its translation is CASVAGHEQFF.

The chain is built from TRBV19 and TRBJ2-1; TRBD2 aligns across 9 bases. CDR1 and CDR2 from the germline V gene are LNHDA and SQIVND (reference sequence). The V gene end was trimmed by 5 bases and the J gene end by 1 base; junction bases not matched to a gene: 9. The CDR3 sequence is 17 residues long. The CDR3, as DNA: TGTGCCAGTAGTGTATTCGGCGGGAGGGGTTCCTACAATGAGCAGTTCTTC. It translates to CASSVFGGRGSYNEQFF.

J is TRBJ2-6 and V is TRBV2; no firm D call. Germline loops: CDR1 SNHLY, CDR2 FYNNEI. V dropped 5 bases and J dropped 0 bases, with 8 bases sitting between them. The CDR3 consists of 15 residues. The CDR3 is CASSTGYSGANVLTF. The CDR3 DNA follows: TGTGCCAGCAGTACGGGTTACTCTGGGGCCAACGTCCTGACTTTC.

This clone was observed once. The V and J genes are TRBV27 and TRBJ1-1; 9 positions match TRBD1. With 2 bases clipped from V and 4 bases from J, the junction kept 2 bases outside the gene matches. The CDR3 length is 14 residues. The germline gives CDR1 MNHEY, CDR2 SMNVEV (reference sequence). The CDR3 DNA sequence: TGTGCCAGCAGTTTAGGGGACAGGGTCACTGAAGCTTTCTTT. It is translated as CASSLGDRVTEAFF.

The CDR3 spells CASSPRDRALIGNQPQHF. The CDR3 nucleotides read TGTGCCAGCAGTCCCCGAGACAGGGCTTTGATAGGCAATCAGCCCCAGCATTTT. This chain uses TRBV27 with TRBJ1-5; TRBD1 aligns across 7 bases. CDR1 is MNHEY and CDR2 is SMNVEV in the germline V gene (reference sequence). The CDR3 consists of 18 residues. V gave up 5 bases and J gave up 2 bases; unmatched junction bases: 15.

The sample holds a few counts of this clone. The genes are TRBV4-3 and TRBJ1-1, with no clear D. Per germline, CDR1 LGHNA and CDR2 YSLEER. The CDR3 sequence is 13 residues long. V gave up 3 bases and J gave up 0 bases, with 5 bases separating them. CDR3 in DNA: TGCGCCAGCAGCCAGTACATGAACACTGAAGCTTTCTTT. Translation gives CASSQYMNTEAFF.

This chain links TRBV5-1 with TRBJ2-2; 8 bases are shared with TRBD2. J gave up 4 bases and V 2 bases, and 4 bases lay outside the gene matches. Germline V CDR1 and CDR2: SGHRS, YFSETQ. The CDR3 sequence is 15 residues long. The CDR3 DNA sequence: TGCGCCAGCAGCTTTCGGGAGGGCCCCACCGGGGAGCTGTTTTTT. Amino acids: CASSFREGPTGELFF.